This T cell receptor (beta chain) was obtained from a study of T cells in localized non-small cell lung cancer. Study results and limitations: The study linked higher blood T cell density to longer overall survival.

The table came from immunoSEQ multiplex PCR; TCRdb's copy has only in-frame clones and leaves some out. The table shows about 33,000 clones, with about four fifths occurring only once. CDR1 and CDR2 (germline): SGHRS, YFSETQ. The CDR3 is 15 residues long. The V end lost 8 bases, the J end lost 5 bases, and 20 bases lay between the germline ends. About this clone itself: Antigen: not known.

The rearrangement joins TRBV5-1 to TRBJ2-1; tentatively, D is TRBD2 (7 bases). This specimen was peripheral blood, taken before any cancer treatment. The TCR originated in a male donor aged 60 or over with stage III squamous cell lung carcinoma. Here the CDR3 reads CASRLRGASDNEQFF. CDR3 bases: TGCGCCAGTCGACTCCGGGGGGCTTCCGACAATGAGCAGTTCTTC.